The next 25 T cell receptor beta chains were all read from a single sample in a study of CD8 T cells in ankylosing spondylitis. TCRdb ran MiXCR on the 5' RACE reads and lists one entry per CDR3 protein. The sample has about 220,000 distinct CDR3 sequences, about 6.7% seen once. Notes on the study in general: What appeared characteristic of ankylosing spondylitis blood was a TCR beta motif of about eight highly homologous variants.

No antigens are known for them. Sequenced material: blood, either unsorted or a sorted T cell fraction (not recorded which). The receptors originated from a male donor with ankylosing spondylitis.

This clonotype was seen ten or more times. The chain recombines TRBV6-2 or TRBV6-3 with TRBJ2-7; 8 nucleotides agree with TRBD2. Germline loops: CDR1 MNHEY, CDR2 SVGEGT. The V gene end was trimmed by 1 base and the J gene end by 5 bases; junction bases not matched to a gene: 7. The CDR3 is made up of 15 amino acids. CDR3 bases: TGTGCCAGCAGTTACTTAAGCGGGGGTCAGGACGAGCAGTACTTC. Its translation: CASSYLSGGQDEQYF.

This clonotype has a count of ten or more. CDR3 residues: CASSARFRGEQFF. In DNA form, the CDR3 reads TGTGCCAGCAGTGCTAGATTCCGAGGCGAGCAGTTCTTC. The chain is built from TRBV6-1 and TRBJ2-1; no definite D call. V was pared by 4 bases and J by 10 bases, with 14 bases between. This CDR3 has 13 amino acids. The V gene's germline CDR1 is MNHNS and CDR2 SASEGT.

This clonotype has at least ten counts. The chain recombines TRBV11-2 with TRBJ2-7; TRBD2 matches at 12 bases. CDR1 is SGHAT and CDR2 is FQNNGV in the germline V gene. J lost 1 base, V lost 5 bases, and 9 bases had no gene match. The CDR3 spans 17 residues. The CDR3 region is CASSLGLAGTNSYEQYF. CDR3 DNA: TGTGCCAGCAGCCTTGGACTAGCGGGAACTAATTCCTACGAGCAGTACTTC.

As for this clonotype: With a much larger clone just one base away, this may be a read error. The genes are TRBV7-9 and TRBJ2-7, with a possible D match to TRBD1 (5 bases). The V and J ends lost 8 bases and 5 bases respectively, with 13 bases between them. The CDR3 has 12 amino acids. CDR1 SEHNR and CDR2 FQNEAQ come from the germline V gene (reference sequence). CDR3 protein: CASGQQGNEQYF. The CDR3 DNA is TGTGCCAGCGGCCAGCAGGGTAACGAGCAGTACTTC.

There are many counts of this clonotype. The J gene is TRBJ1-2, the V gene TRBV20-1, with D possibly being TRBD1 (5 bases). The length of the CDR3 is 12 residues. Trimming pared 1 base from V and 13 bases from J, leaving 16 bases between. Germline assignment: CDR1 DFQATT and CDR2 SNEGSKA (reference sequence). For the CDR3, the DNA is TGCAGTGCTAGAGTTAGGACACCGGCTTTCACCTTC. Translated, it gives CSARVRTPAFTF.

Many counts were recorded for this clonotype. The V and J genes are TRBV28 and TRBJ1-5; the D is unclear. Germline V CDR1 and CDR2: MDHEN, SYDVKM. CDR3 length: 11 amino acids. Trimming stripped 8 bases from V and 6 bases from J, with 8 bases between. The CDR3 DNA is TGTGCCAGCTCCATCGGTCAGCCCCAGCATTTT. Protein sequence: CASSIGQPQHF.

There are many counts of this clonotype. The chain has TRBV30 and TRBJ2-1; D is undetermined. CDR1 GTSNPN and CDR2 SVGIG come from the germline V gene (reference sequence). The CDR3 sequence is 12 residues long. Trimming left V 4 bases short and J 2 bases short, with 6 bases between. The CDR3 loop is CAWTRAYNEQFF. CDR3 sequence (DNA): TGTGCCTGGACCCGGGCCTACAATGAGCAGTTCTTC.

The V call is TRBV6-4, the J call TRBJ2-1; D might be TRBD2 (6 bases). Between the trimmed V and J ends, which lost 5 bases and 0 bases, there was a span of 17 bases. Germline V gene sequence: CDR1 MRHNA, CDR2 SNTAGT. The CDR3 length is 17 residues. In DNA, the CDR3 is TGTGCCAGCAGTCCGTTAGCGGAAGGAAGCTCCTACAATGAGCAGTTCTTC. Translation: CASSPLAEGSSYNEQFF.

The genes are TRBV7-9 and TRBJ1-3, with unresolved D. V was shortened by 5 bases and J by 0 bases, with 8 bases between the two germline ends. The CDR3 sequence is 14 residues long. CDR1 and CDR2 from the germline V gene are SEHNR and FQNEAQ (reference sequence). This chain's CDR3 is CASSPLSSGNTIYF. DNA of the CDR3: TGTGCCAGCAGCCCGCTATCCTCTGGAAACACCATATATTTT.

The sample holds many counts of this clonotype. The chain couples TRBV3-1 to TRBJ2-7; a weak D match, TRBD2 (7 bases). Germline CDR1 and CDR2: LGHDT and YNNKEL (reference sequence). There are 14 residues in the CDR3. Trimming removed 5 bases at V and 5 bases at J, with 16 bases between. The CDR3 sequence: CASSFAGALDEQYF. CDR3 in DNA: TGTGCCAGCAGCTTTGCGGGGGCTCTGGACGAGCAGTACTTC.

This clonotype was observed many times. This rearrangement joins TRBV10-3 to TRBJ2-5; D may match TRBD1 or TRBD2 (7 bases each). The CDR3 totals 13 residues. Germline-derived CDR1 and CDR2 are ENHRY and SYGVKD. Deletions cut 7 bases from V and 4 bases from J, with 13 bases between. The CDR3 region is CAITRGRGETQYF. The CDR3 DNA sequence: TGTGCCATCACCAGGGGGAGGGGAGAGACCCAGTACTTC.

A note on this clonotype: This may stem from a read error, because a much larger clone lies one nucleotide away. The chain combines TRBV9 with TRBJ2-3, with TRBD1 matching 9 bases. Germline V gene lookup returns CDR1 SGDLS and CDR2 YYNGEE. The CDR3 consists of 16 residues. The J segment lost 4 bases and the V segment lost 4 bases, leaving 10 bases of the junction unmatched. The CDR3 reads CASSLAGQGVADTQYF. The CDR3 bases are TGTGCCAGCAGCTTGGCGGGACAGGGAGTCGCAGATACGCAGTATTTT.

This clonotype was detected a few times. The chain combines TRBV14 with TRBJ2-4; 9 positions agree with TRBD2. Germline loops: CDR1 SGHDN, CDR2 FVKESK. The CDR3 length is 18 residues. V shed 0 bases and J 0 bases; nucleotides not matched to a gene: 6. The CDR3 DNA follows: TGTGCCAGCAGCCAAGATAGTAGCGGGGGAGTAGCCAAAAACATTCAGTACTTC. This translates into CASSQDSSGGVAKNIQYF. The full variable domain, completed using reference TRBV14 and TRBJ2-4, is EAGVTQFPSHSVIEKGQTVTLRCDPISGHDNLYWYRRVMGKEIKFLLHFVKESKQDESGMPNNRFLAERTGGTYSTLKVQPAELEDSGVYFCASSQDSSGGVAKNIQYFGAGTRLSVL.

Ten or more counts support this clonotype. V is TRBV2 and J is TRBJ1-4; tentative D call: TRBD1 (5 bases). The CDR3 is 18 residues long. Deletions cut 0 bases from V and 0 bases from J, with 14 bases between. The germline CDR1 and CDR2 sequences are SNHLY and FYNNEI. The CDR3 region has the DNA TGTGCCAGCAGTGAAGCGCGATGGGACTCAGCAACTAATGAAAAACTGTTTTTT. This translates into CASSEARWDSATNEKLFF.

This clonotype was counted at least ten times. The rearrangement links TRBV29-1 to TRBJ2-1; 7 nucleotides agree with TRBD1. CDR1 and CDR2 (germline): SQVTM, ANQGSEA. The ends lost 5 bases at V and 15 bases at J; junction bases unmatched: 7. This CDR3 comprises 10 residues. The chain's CDR3 is CSVRQGPAFF. For the CDR3, the DNA is TGCAGCGTTAGACAGGGTCCTGCGTTCTTC.

The sample holds a few counts of this clonotype. CDR3 sequence: CASSPGLFPYYGYTF. Here the CDR3 DNA reads TGTGCCAGCAGCCCGGGCTTGTTCCCCTACTATGGCTACACCTTC. The genes are TRBV27 and TRBJ1-2; D ambiguous. Germline V gives CDR1 MNHEY, CDR2 SMNVEV (reference sequence). V lost 6 bases and J 3 bases, leaving 17 bases between the germline ends. The CDR3 totals 15 residues.

This clonotype has more than one count but fewer than ten. The rearrangement joins TRBV4-3 to TRBJ1-2; perhaps TRBD1 as D (6 bases). CDR3 length: 16 residues. V was pared by 0 bases and J by 8 bases, with 19 bases between. Germline CDR1 is LGHNA and CDR2 is YSLEER. CDR3 loop: CASSQDRGFLGGGYTF. CDR3 in DNA: TGCGCCAGCAGCCAAGATAGGGGATTCTTAGGGGGAGGCTACACCTTC.

The chain uses TRBV12-3 or TRBV12-4 and TRBJ1-1; TRBD1 aligns across 7 bases. The CDR3 consists of 15 residues. V lost 5 bases to trimming and J lost 1 base; unmatched junction nucleotides: 7. This CDR3 reads CASSPGTAKNTEAFF. The DNA of the CDR3 is TGTGCCAGCAGTCCCGGGACAGCTAAGAACACTGAAGCTTTCTTT.

V usage is TRBV7-2 and J usage is TRBJ1-6; D perhaps matches TRBD1 (5 bases). CDR3 length: 16 amino acids. Germline V gene data show CDR1 as SGHTA and CDR2 as FQGNSA. Trimming took 7 bases from V and 7 from J, leaving 20 bases between them. DNA of the CDR3: TGTGCCAGCAAATCACAAGGGGTACTGCGGAATTCACCCCTCCACTTT. Protein sequence: CASKSQGVLRNSPLHF.

CDR3 amino acids: CASSLAKTANEQYF. CDR3 DNA sequence: TGCGCCAGCAGCTTGGCCAAGACAGCCAACGAGCAGTACTTC. The rearrangement links TRBV5-1 to TRBJ2-7; D is possibly TRBD1 (5 bases). From germline, CDR1 is SGHRS and CDR2 YFSETQ. The CDR3 contains 14 residues. V lost 0 bases, J lost 5 bases, and 12 bases lay in between.

This clonotype was picked up many times. This chain links TRBV12-3 or TRBV12-4 with TRBJ1-1; D gene unclear. V was trimmed by 3 bases and J by 4 bases, leaving 15 bases between them. The CDR3 runs 15 residues. CDR3: CASSLTPDWGTEAFF. For the CDR3, the DNA is TGTGCCAGCAGTTTGACACCCGATTGGGGCACTGAAGCTTTCTTT.

This clonotype has a count of ten or more. The chain recombines TRBV12-3 or TRBV12-4 with TRBJ2-2; weak D call: TRBD1 (6 bases). The CDR3 has 17 amino acids. The V end lost 7 bases, the J end lost 6 bases, and 24 bases lay between the germline ends. Here the CDR3 reads CASTLGATPTGSGELFF. CDR3 nucleotide sequence: TGTGCCAGCACACTAGGGGCCACACCTACAGGGTCCGGGGAGCTGTTTTTT.

Turning to this clonotype: A much bigger clone sits one base away, suggesting this may be a read error. The genes are TRBV11-1 and TRBJ1-5; D call uncertain. CDR1 is SGHAT, CDR2 FQDESV, per germline (reference sequence). The CDR3 length is 12 residues. Trimming removed 1 base from V and 6 bases from J, with 4 bases in between. CDR3 DNA: TGTGCCAGCAGCTTAGACAGTCAGCCCCAGCATTTT. It translates to CASSLDSQPQHF. Complete variable domain (other parts from reference TRBV11-1 and TRBJ1-5): EAEVAQSPRYKITEKSQAVAFWCDPISGHATLYWYRQILGQGPELLVQFQDESVVDDSQLPKDRFSAERLKGVDSTLKIQPAELGDSAMYLCASSLDSQPQHFGDGTRLSIL.

This clonotype was recorded many times. The chain has TRBV2 and TRBJ1-2, with D unresolved. Trimming took off 6 bases at V and 4 bases at J, with 3 bases between the two ends. This CDR3 region has 10 residues. CDR1 and CDR2 (germline): SNHLY, FYNNEI. The CDR3 DNA sequence: TGTGCCAGCAGGAGCTATGGCTACACCTTC. Encoded protein: CASRSYGYTF.

This clonotype was counted ten times or more. V usage is TRBV11-1 and J usage is TRBJ2-1, with 11 bases that match TRBD1. CDR1 is SGHAT, CDR2 FQDESV, per germline (reference sequence). V lost 5 bases, J lost 9 bases, and 6 bases stayed unmatched. The CDR3 is 14 amino acids. CDR3 coding DNA: TGTGCCAGCAGCCCAGGACAGGGGGCGACTGAGCAGTTCTTC. Translation: CASSPGQGATEQFF.